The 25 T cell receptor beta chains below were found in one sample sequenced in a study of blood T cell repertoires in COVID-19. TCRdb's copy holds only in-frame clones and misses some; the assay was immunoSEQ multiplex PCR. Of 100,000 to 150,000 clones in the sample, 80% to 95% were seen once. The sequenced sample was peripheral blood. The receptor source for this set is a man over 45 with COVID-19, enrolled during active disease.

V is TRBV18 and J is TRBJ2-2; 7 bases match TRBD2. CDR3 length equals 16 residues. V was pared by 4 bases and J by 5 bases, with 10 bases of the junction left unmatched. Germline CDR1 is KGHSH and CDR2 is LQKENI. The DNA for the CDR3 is TGTGCCAGCTCACGGGAGGCGGGAGCCGAAACCGGGGAGCTGTTTTTT. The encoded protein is CASSREAGAETGELFF.

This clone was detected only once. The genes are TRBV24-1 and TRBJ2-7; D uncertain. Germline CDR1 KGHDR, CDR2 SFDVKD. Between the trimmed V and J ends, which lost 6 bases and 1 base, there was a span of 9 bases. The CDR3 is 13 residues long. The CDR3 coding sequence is TGTGCCACCAGTAGTAGTACGTCCTACGAGCAGTACTTC. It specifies CATSSSTSYEQYF.

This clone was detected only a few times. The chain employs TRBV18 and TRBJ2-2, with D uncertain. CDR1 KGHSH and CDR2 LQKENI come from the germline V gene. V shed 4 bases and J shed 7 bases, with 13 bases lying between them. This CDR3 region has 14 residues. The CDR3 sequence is CASSLLQDLGELFF. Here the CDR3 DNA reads TGTGCCAGCTCACTCCTCCAGGATCTCGGGGAGCTGTTTTTT.

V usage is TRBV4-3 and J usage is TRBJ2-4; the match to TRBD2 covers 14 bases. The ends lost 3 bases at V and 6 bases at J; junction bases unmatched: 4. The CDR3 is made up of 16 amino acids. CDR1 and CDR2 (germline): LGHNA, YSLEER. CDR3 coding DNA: TGCGCCAGCAGCCAGGCTGGGACTAGCGGGGGAAACATTCAGTACTTC. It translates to CASSQAGTSGGNIQYF.

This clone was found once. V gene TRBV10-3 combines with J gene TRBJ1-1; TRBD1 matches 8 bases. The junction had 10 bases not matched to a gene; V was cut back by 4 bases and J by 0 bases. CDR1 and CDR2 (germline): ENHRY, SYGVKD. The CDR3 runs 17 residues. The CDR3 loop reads CAISAGQGGGMNTEAFF. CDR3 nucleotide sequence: TGTGCCATCAGTGCAGGACAGGGCGGGGGCATGAACACTGAAGCTTTCTTT.

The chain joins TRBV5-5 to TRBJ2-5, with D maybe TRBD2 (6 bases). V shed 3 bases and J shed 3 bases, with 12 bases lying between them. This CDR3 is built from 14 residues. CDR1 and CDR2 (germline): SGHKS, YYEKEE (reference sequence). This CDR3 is CASSSLLAEETQYF. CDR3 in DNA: TGTGCCAGCAGCTCATTACTAGCAGAAGAGACCCAGTACTTC.

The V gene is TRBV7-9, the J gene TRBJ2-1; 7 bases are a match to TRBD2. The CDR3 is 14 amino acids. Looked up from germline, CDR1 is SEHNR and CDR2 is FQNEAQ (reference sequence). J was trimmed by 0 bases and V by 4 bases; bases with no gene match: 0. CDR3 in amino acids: CASSWDYSYNEQFF. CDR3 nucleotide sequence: TGTGCCAGCAGCTGGGACTACTCCTACAATGAGCAGTTCTTC.

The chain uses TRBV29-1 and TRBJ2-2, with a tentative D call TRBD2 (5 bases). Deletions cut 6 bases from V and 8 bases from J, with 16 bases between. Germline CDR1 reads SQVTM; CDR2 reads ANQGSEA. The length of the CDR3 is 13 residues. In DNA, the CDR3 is TGCAGCGTACTAGGGCCGTCGGAAGGGGAGCTGTTTTTT. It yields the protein CSVLGPSEGELFF.

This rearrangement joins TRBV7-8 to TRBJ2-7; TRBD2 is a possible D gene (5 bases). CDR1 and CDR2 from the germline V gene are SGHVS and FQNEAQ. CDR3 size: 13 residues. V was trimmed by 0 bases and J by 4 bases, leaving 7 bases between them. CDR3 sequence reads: CASSLAQRYEQYF. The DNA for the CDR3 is TGTGCCAGCAGCTTAGCACAGCGGTACGAGCAGTACTTC.

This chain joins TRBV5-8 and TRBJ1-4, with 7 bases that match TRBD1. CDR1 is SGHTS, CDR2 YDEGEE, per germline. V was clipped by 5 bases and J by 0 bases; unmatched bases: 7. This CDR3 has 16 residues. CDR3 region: CASSSGTVATNEKLFF. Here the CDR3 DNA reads TGTGCCAGCAGTTCCGGGACAGTAGCAACTAATGAAAAACTGTTTTTT.

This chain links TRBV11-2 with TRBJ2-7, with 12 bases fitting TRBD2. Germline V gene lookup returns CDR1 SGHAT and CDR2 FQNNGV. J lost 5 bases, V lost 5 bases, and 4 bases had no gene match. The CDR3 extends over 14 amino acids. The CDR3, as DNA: TGTGCCAGCAGCATACTAGCGGGAGGCCACGAGCAGTACTTC. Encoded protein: CASSILAGGHEQYF.

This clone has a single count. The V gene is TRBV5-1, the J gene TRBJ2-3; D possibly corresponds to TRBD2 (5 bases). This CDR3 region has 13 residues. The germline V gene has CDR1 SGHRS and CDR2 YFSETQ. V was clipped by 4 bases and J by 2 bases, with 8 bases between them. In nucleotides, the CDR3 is TGCGCCAGCAGCCCGGGGTCCACAGATACGCAGTATTTT. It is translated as CASSPGSTDTQYF.

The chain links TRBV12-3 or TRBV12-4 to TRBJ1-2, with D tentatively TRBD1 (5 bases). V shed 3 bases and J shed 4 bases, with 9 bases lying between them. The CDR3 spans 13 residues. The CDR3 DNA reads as TGTGCCAGCAGTTTTGGGGCAGCCTATGGCTACACCTTC. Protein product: CASSFGAAYGYTF.

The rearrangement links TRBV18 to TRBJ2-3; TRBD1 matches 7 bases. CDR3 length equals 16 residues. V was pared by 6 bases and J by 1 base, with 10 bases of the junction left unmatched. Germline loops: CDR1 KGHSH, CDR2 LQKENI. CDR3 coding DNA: TGTGCCAGCTCCCCCCCCGCCGGGACAGGCACAGATACGCAGTATTTT. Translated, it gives CASSPPAGTGTDTQYF. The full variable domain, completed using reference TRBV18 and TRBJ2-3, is NAGVMQNPRHLVRRRGQEARLRCSPMKGHSHVYWYRQLPEEGLKFMVYLQKENIIDESGMPKERFSAEFPKEGPSILRIQQVVRGDSAAYFCASSPPAGTGTDTQYFGPGTRLTVL.

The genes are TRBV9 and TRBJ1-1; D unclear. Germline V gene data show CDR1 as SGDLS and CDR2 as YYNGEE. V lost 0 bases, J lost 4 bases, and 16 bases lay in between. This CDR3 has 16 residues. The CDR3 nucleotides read TGTGCCAGCAGCGTAGTCGGTGGGCTACAAGGCACTGAAGCTTTCTTT. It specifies CASSVVGGLQGTEAFF.

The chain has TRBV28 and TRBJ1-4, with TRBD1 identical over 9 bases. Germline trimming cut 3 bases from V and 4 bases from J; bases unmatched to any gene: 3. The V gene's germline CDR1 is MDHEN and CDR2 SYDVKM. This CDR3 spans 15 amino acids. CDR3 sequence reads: CASSFGGQGNEKLFF. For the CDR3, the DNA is TGTGCCAGCAGTTTTGGGGGACAGGGTAATGAAAAACTGTTTTTT.

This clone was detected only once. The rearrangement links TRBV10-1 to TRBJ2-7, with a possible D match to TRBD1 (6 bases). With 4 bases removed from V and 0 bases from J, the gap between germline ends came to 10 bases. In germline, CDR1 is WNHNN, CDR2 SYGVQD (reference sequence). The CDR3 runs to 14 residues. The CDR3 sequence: CASSGQESSYEQYF. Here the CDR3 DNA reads TGCGCCAGCAGTGGACAGGAGAGCTCCTACGAGCAGTACTTC.

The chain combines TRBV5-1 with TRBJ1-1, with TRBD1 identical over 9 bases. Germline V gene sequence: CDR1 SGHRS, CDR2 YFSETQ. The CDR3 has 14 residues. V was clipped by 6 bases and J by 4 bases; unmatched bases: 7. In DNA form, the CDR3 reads TGCGCCAGCACCACACAGGGGGCTAGCACTGAAGCTTTCTTT. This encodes CASTTQGASTEAFF.

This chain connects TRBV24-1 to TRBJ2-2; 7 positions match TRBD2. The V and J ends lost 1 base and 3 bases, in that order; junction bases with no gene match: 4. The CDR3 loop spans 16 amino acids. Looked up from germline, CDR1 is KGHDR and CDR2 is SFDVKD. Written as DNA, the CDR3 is TGTGCCACCAGTGATTTACGGCTAGCGGACACCGGGGAGCTGTTTTTT. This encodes CATSDLRLADTGELFF.

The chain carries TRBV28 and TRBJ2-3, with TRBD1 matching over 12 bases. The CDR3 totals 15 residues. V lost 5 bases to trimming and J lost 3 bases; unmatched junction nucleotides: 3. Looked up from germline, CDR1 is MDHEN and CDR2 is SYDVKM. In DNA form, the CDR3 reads TGTGCCAGCAGTGGGGACAGGGGGCGAACAGATACGCAGTATTTT. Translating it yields CASSGDRGRTDTQYF.

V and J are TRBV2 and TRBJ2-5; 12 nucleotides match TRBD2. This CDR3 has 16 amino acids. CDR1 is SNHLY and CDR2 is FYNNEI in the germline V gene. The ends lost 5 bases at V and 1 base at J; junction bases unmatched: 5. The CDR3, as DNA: TGTGCCAGCAGTTCGACTAGCGGGAGTCTCCAAGAGACCCAGTACTTC. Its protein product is CASSSTSGSLQETQYF.

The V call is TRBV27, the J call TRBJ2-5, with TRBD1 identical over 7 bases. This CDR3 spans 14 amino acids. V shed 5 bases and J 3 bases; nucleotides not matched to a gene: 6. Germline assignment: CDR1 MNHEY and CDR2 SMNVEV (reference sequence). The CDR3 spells CASSPQGWEETQYF. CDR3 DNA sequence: TGTGCCAGCAGTCCACAGGGGTGGGAAGAGACCCAGTACTTC.

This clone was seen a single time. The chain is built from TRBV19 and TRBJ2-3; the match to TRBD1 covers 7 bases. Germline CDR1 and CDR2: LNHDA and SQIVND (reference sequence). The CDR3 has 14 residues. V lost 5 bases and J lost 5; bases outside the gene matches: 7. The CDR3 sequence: CASSLRTGGDTQYF. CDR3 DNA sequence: TGTGCCAGTAGTCTCCGGACAGGCGGAGATACGCAGTATTTT.

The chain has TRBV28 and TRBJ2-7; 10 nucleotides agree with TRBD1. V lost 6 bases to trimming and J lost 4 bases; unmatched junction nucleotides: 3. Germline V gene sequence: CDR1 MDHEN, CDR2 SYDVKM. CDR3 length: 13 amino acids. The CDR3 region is CASRLGQGYEQYF. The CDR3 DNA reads TGTGCCAGCAGGTTGGGACAGGGGTACGAGCAGTACTTC.

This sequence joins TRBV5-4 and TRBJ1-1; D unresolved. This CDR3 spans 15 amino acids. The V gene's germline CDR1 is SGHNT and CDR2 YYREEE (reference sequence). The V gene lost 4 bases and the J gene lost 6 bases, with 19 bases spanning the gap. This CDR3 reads CASSPELLGSPEAFF. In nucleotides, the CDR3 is TGTGCCAGCAGCCCGGAGTTACTGGGGAGCCCTGAAGCTTTCTTT.